The present TCR beta chain was sequenced within a study of human T cells and chemical hapten exposure. Study as a whole: Mostly female, the patients presented with alopecia areata, totalis or universalis.

Looked up from germline, CDR1 is MDHEN and CDR2 is SYDVKM. The CDR3 has 16 residues. Between the trimmed V and J ends, which lost 5 bases and 5 bases, there was a span of 19 bases. As to time point: pre-sensitization, week 0. Treatment defined: therapeutic diphenylcyclopropenone sensitization with weekly scalp DPC. Blood sampling occurred before each patch-test application. Unseparated into fractions, whole blood served as the source from which total RNA was extracted. General study findings and limits: With patch test score, the counts of PT1 expanded TCRs showed a positive correlation.

TCRdb processed the RACE reads anew with MiXCR; each CDR3 protein has one entry. The top ten hold around 9.5% of the sample, which has around 56,000 distinct CDR3 sequences, roughly 10% seen once. This clonotype was observed a few times. What it recognizes is unknown. This TCR was recovered from a man in his forties or fifties with alopecia areata. Some clones in this sample may be carry-over from other donors' samples. Material: whole blood, obtained in connection with sensitization to the hapten diphenylcyclopropenone (DPC). The chain joins TRBV28 to TRBJ1-5, with D maybe TRBD1 (6 bases). This chain's CDR3 is CASSKRPGTRYQPQHF. Here the CDR3 DNA reads TGTGCCAGCAGTAAGCGCCCCGGGACACGATATCAGCCCCAGCATTTT.